This T cell receptor beta chain was identified in a study of blood T cell repertoires in COVID-19. Study information: Samples taken during acute and convalescent COVID-19 were collected in the United States, Italy and Spain. The analysed material was cDNA or gDNA that came from T cells, B-cell-depleted T cells, or PBMCs.

Germline CDR1 reads GTSNPN; CDR2 reads SVGIG (reference sequence). The CDR3 covers 13 residues. Trimming took 4 bases from V and 5 from J, leaving 11 bases between them. Per the study methods: Amplification with reference gene primers provided the estimates of nucleated cell counts. Libraries were prepared by immunoSEQ multiplex PCR; TCRdb keeps only in-frame clonotypes and omits some of them. Clonal size and the V and J genes are those of that table, whereas D and trimming came from the DNA. There are about 230,000 clones in the sample; roughly 80% occur only once, and roughly 8% lies in the top ten.

The origin of this receptor is an elderly woman with acute or convalescent COVID-19. Sequencing was performed on peripheral blood. This chain uses TRBV30 with TRBJ1-4; D perhaps matches TRBD1 (6 bases). This CDR3 reads CAWTGTPNEKLFF. For the CDR3, the DNA is TGTGCCTGGACCGGGACACCAAATGAAAAACTGTTTTTT.